Each of the 12 T cell receptor beta chains below was sequenced from the same sample in a study of blood T cell repertoires in COVID-19. Clones were read by immunoSEQ multiplex PCR, and TCRdb kept only the in-frame ones, dropping some. Of 250,000 to 300,000 clones in the sample, around 90% were seen once. The material sequenced was PBMCs or T cells enriched from blood (not recorded which). These receptors originate from a woman aged 40 to 50 who had recovered from COVID-19.

The CDR3 region is CSVEAGGERGYTF. Here the CDR3 DNA reads TGCAGCGTTGAAGCGGGGGGGGAGCGGGGCTACACCTTC. J is TRBJ1-2 and V is TRBV29-1, with D possibly matching TRBD1 (5 bases). Looked up from germline, CDR1 is SQVTM and CDR2 is ANQGSEA. V lost 1 base, J lost 8 bases, and 14 bases lay in between. The CDR3 covers 13 residues.

This chain connects TRBV2 to TRBJ2-1, with unresolved D. With 5 bases removed from V and 1 base from J, the gap between germline ends came to 6 bases. Germline values: CDR1 SNHLY, CDR2 FYNNEI. The CDR3 runs 13 residues. The CDR3 protein is CASSSLSYNEQFF. DNA for the CDR3: TGTGCCAGCAGTAGCCTTTCCTACAATGAGCAGTTCTTC.

This sequence joins TRBV30 and TRBJ2-7; TRBD2 aligns across 9 bases. CDR3 length: 15 residues. The J segment lost 2 bases and the V segment lost 2 bases, leaving 7 bases of the junction unmatched. Germline-derived CDR1 and CDR2 are GTSNPN and SVGIG (reference sequence). CDR3 DNA sequence: TGTGCCTGGAGTTCTAGCCTAGCGGGACCCTACGAGCAGTACTTC. This encodes CAWSSSLAGPYEQYF.

The chain has TRBV12-3 or TRBV12-4 and TRBJ1-5; D not certain. V lost 2 bases, J lost 5 bases, and 7 bases lay in between. This CDR3 has 13 amino acids. In DNA, the CDR3 is TGTGCCAGCAGTTTAAACGGAGATCAGCCCCAGCATTTT. Encoded protein: CASSLNGDQPQHF.

The V and J genes are TRBV10-1 and TRBJ1-4; 7 nucleotides align to TRBD1. Looked up from germline, CDR1 is WNHNN and CDR2 is SYGVQD (reference sequence). With 2 bases clipped from V and 0 bases from J, the junction kept 12 bases outside the gene matches. This CDR3 is 19 amino acids long. CDR3 sequence: CASSERGQGEVATNEKLFF. In DNA form, the CDR3 reads TGCGCCAGCAGTGAGAGGGGGCAGGGGGAGGTTGCAACTAATGAAAAACTGTTTTTT.

V is TRBV5-1 and J is TRBJ2-3; 15 bases map to TRBD2. V trimming: 4 bases; J trimming: 6 bases; junction bases outside the gene matches: 12. CDR3 size: 18 residues. Per germline, CDR1 SGHRS and CDR2 YFSETQ. As DNA, the CDR3 is TGCGCCAGCAGCCCGGGACTAGCGGGGGGTGTAGTACCGGATACGCAGTATTTT. This translates into CASSPGLAGGVVPDTQYF.

This sequence joins TRBV7-3 and TRBJ1-1; a weak D match, TRBD1 (6 bases). The germline V gene encodes CDR1 SGHTA and CDR2 FQGTGA. Trimming removed 4 bases at V and 6 bases at J, with 18 bases between. CDR3 length equals 15 residues. The CDR3 coding sequence is TGTGCCAGCAGCTCATCCCGGGGACAAGAATCTGAAGCTTTCTTT. This gives the protein CASSSSRGQESEAFF.

V and J are TRBV29-1 and TRBJ1-2; 12 bases agree with TRBD1. The germline CDR1 and CDR2 sequences are SQVTM and ANQGSEA. The CDR3 covers 17 residues. Trimming cost V 1 base and J 3 bases; bases outside gene matches: 9. The CDR3 spells CSVEGGTGGASYYGYTF. The CDR3 DNA follows: TGCAGCGTTGAAGGGGGGACAGGGGGCGCGTCTTACTATGGCTACACCTTC.

The rearrangement links TRBV6-2 or TRBV6-3 to TRBJ2-7; D is possibly TRBD1 (6 bases). Trimming shortened V by 0 bases and J by 6 bases, and 12 bases separated the two germline ends. Germline CDR1 and CDR2: MNHEY and SVGEGT. The CDR3 is 14 amino acids. CDR3 sequence reads: CASSYSTGTSEQYF. The CDR3 bases are TGTGCCAGCAGTTACTCTACAGGGACATCCGAGCAGTACTTC.

The V gene is TRBV28, the J gene TRBJ2-5, with 7 bases aligning to TRBD2. Per the germline V gene, CDR1 is MDHEN and CDR2 is SYDVKM. V shed 1 base and J 3 bases; nucleotides not matched to a gene: 5. This CDR3 contains 15 residues. The CDR3, as DNA: TGTGCCAGCAGTTTATATTCGGGGGGAAAAGAGACCCAGTACTTC. Amino acids: CASSLYSGGKETQYF.

This rearrangement joins TRBV5-1 to TRBJ1-1; possibly TRBD1 for D (6 bases). Germline CDR1 reads SGHRS; CDR2 reads YFSETQ. This CDR3 is 13 amino acids long. Trimming took 5 bases from V and 4 from J, leaving 12 bases between them. CDR3 sequence (DNA): TGCGCCAGCAGGGGGGCCGAGGGCACTGAAGCTTTCTTT. Protein product: CASRGAEGTEAFF.

This clone was detected once. The chain is built from TRBV5-1 and TRBJ2-5, with 9 bases matching TRBD1. Germline V CDR1 and CDR2: SGHRS, YFSETQ. J lost 5 bases, V lost 0 bases, and 5 bases had no gene match. The CDR3 sequence is 15 residues long. DNA for the CDR3: TGCGCCAGCAGCTTGGAACAGGGGGCGTGGGAGACCCAGTACTTC. It codes for CASSLEQGAWETQYF.